The 20 T cell receptor beta chains listed next were all sequenced from one sample in a study of T cell repertoires in cytomegalovirus infection. MiXCR, run by TCRdb on the reads, gives a single entry per CDR3 protein. The sample yields hundreds of thousands of distinct CDR3 sequences, 15% to 20% seen once. Sequenced input: PBMCs. Source of these receptors: a human donor in good health (CMV status not recorded). Some clones in this sample may be carry-over from other donors' samples.

The chain has TRBV10-3 and TRBJ2-5; no definite D call. With 2 bases removed from V and 1 base from J, the gap between germline ends came to 8 bases. CDR1 and CDR2 from the germline V gene are ENHRY and SYGVKD. The CDR3 spans 14 residues. The CDR3 sequence is CAISEGVLQETQYF. The CDR3 DNA follows: TGTGCCATCAGTGAGGGGGTACTCCAAGAGACCCAGTACTTC.

The chain carries TRBV11-1 and TRBJ2-1; D may correspond to TRBD1 or TRBD2 (5 bases each). Deletions cut 3 bases from V and 7 bases from J, with 19 bases between. This CDR3 spans 16 amino acids. Germline CDR1 is SGHAT and CDR2 is FQDESV (reference sequence). The CDR3 is CASSFSFGTSRNEQFF. DNA for the CDR3: TGTGCCAGCAGCTTTTCCTTCGGGACGAGCCGTAATGAGCAGTTCTTC. Complete variable domain (other parts from reference TRBV11-1 and TRBJ2-1): EAEVAQSPRYKITEKSQAVAFWCDPISGHATLYWYRQILGQGPELLVQFQDESVVDDSQLPKDRFSAERLKGVDSTLKIQPAELGDSAMYLCASSFSFGTSRNEQFFGPGTRLTVL.

This clonotype was seen many times. The CDR3 sequence is CASSLSSAPHQPQHF. Written as DNA, the CDR3 is TGTGCCAGCAGTTTAAGCAGCGCGCCCCATCAGCCCCAGCATTTT. The V call is TRBV28, the J call TRBJ1-5, with D unclear. Germline V gene lookup returns CDR1 MDHEN and CDR2 SYDVKM. The CDR3 totals 15 residues. Trimming took 2 bases from V and 5 from J, leaving 13 bases between them. The full variable domain, its missing parts supplied by reference TRBV28 and TRBJ1-5, is DVKVTQSSRYLVKRTGEKVFLECVQDMDHENMFWYRQDPGLGLRLIYFSYDVKMKEKGDIPEGYSVSREKKERFSLILESASTNQTSMYLCASSLSSAPHQPQHFGDGTRLSIL.

The table lists this clonotype with a few counts. The genes are TRBV7-9 and TRBJ1-6; D remains ambiguous. The CDR3 runs to 12 residues. Germline V gene sequence: CDR1 SEHNR, CDR2 FQNEAQ (reference sequence). Trimming stripped 1 base from V and 11 bases from J, with 6 bases between. CDR3 in amino acids: CASSLEGPPLHF. DNA for the CDR3: TGTGCCAGCAGCTTAGAAGGGCCACCCCTCCACTTT.

This clonotype was observed a few times. Sequence at one end of the junction differs from germline and may be a read error. V usage is TRBV5-1 and J usage is TRBJ1-5, with 10 positions matching TRBD1. There are 19 residues in the CDR3. Looked up from germline, CDR1 is SGHRS and CDR2 is YFSETQ. The CDR3 DNA follows: TGCGCCGGCAGGGAATCCGGGACAGGGGATACTTATAGCAATCAGCCCCAGCATTTT. Translated, it gives CAGRESGTGDTYSNQPQHF.

In this sample, this clonotype turned up many times. This chain uses TRBV7-2 with TRBJ2-5, with TRBD2 identical over 7 bases. Trimming removed 1 base from V and 5 bases from J; junction bases left unmatched: 4. Per germline, CDR1 SGHTA and CDR2 FQGNSA. The CDR3 runs to 14 residues. This CDR3 reads CASSLGAGVETQYF. The CDR3 bases are TGTGCCAGCAGCTTAGGGGCGGGGGTCGAGACCCAGTACTTC. Full variable domain (outside the CDR3, taken from reference TRBV7-2 and TRBJ2-5): GAGVSQSPSNKVTEKGKDVELRCDPISGHTALYWYRQSLGQGLEFLIYFQGNSAPDKSGLPSDRFSAERTGGSVSTLTIQRTQQEDSAVYLCASSLGAGVETQYFGPGTRLLVL.

This clonotype was found a few times. The rearrangement joins TRBV15 to TRBJ2-2; tentative D call: TRBD1 (5 bases). The CDR3 runs to 17 residues. V lost 0 bases, J lost 0 bases, and 11 bases lay in between. In germline, CDR1 is LNHNV, CDR2 YYDKDF (reference sequence). The CDR3 sequence: CATSRDVTASNTGELFF. In nucleotides, the CDR3 is TGTGCCACCAGCAGAGATGTGACAGCCTCGAACACCGGGGAGCTGTTTTTT.

This clonotype was seen a few times. J is TRBJ1-2 and V is TRBV28; D ambiguous. Trimming removed 4 bases at V and 9 bases at J, with 6 bases between. Looked up from germline, CDR1 is MDHEN and CDR2 is SYDVKM. The CDR3 has 10 residues. CDR3 nucleotides: TGTGCCAGCAGTTCTCTCAGCTACACCTTC. It is translated as CASSSLSYTF.

This clonotype was seen at least ten times. The chain carries TRBV28 and TRBJ2-5, with TRBD1 as a possible D gene (5 bases). CDR1 MDHEN and CDR2 SYDVKM come from the germline V gene. Trimming stripped 2 bases from V and 3 bases from J, with 16 bases between. The CDR3 extends over 16 amino acids. The CDR3 region has the DNA TGTGCCAGCAGTTTACTGAAATGGCAGGGTAAAGAGACCCAGTACTTC. It specifies CASSLLKWQGKETQYF.

This chain links TRBV27 with TRBJ1-6; D gene ambiguous. This CDR3 region has 14 residues. Deletions cut 3 bases from V and 6 bases from J, with 9 bases between. The germline V gene has CDR1 MNHEY and CDR2 SMNVEV (reference sequence). The CDR3 here is CASSFTQTNSPLHF. CDR3 DNA sequence: TGTGCCAGCAGTTTCACGCAGACTAATTCACCCCTCCACTTT.

This clonotype was seen only a few times. CDR3 sequence reads: CSPGTVISTSGGGNEQFF. The DNA for the CDR3 is TGCAGTCCCGGAACAGTTATTTCGACTAGCGGGGGGGGGAATGAGCAGTTCTTC. The chain recombines TRBV20-1 with TRBJ2-1; 14 bases match TRBD2. V shed 8 bases and J 7 bases; nucleotides not matched to a gene: 19. This CDR3 has 18 residues. The V gene's germline CDR1 is DFQATT and CDR2 SNEGSKA (reference sequence).

This clonotype was recorded at least ten times. V usage is TRBV7-2 and J usage is TRBJ2-5; no clear D. The CDR3 has 12 residues. CDR1 and CDR2 (germline): SGHTA, FQGNSA. The ends were cut back, 5 bases at V and 4 bases at J, with 8 bases in the middle. The CDR3 nucleotides are TGTGCCAGCAGCCCGGCACTAGAGACCCAGTACTTC. Protein: CASSPALETQYF.

As to this clonotype: One end of the junction varies from germline; a read error may be responsible. The chain employs TRBV19 and TRBJ2-6; the match to TRBD1 covers 7 bases. This CDR3 is built from 16 residues. Germline V CDR1 and CDR2: LNHDA, SQIVND (reference sequence). The CDR3 sequence: CVSSMSGGSGANVLTF. The CDR3 DNA reads TGTGTCAGTAGTATGTCAGGGGGCTCTGGGGCCAACGTCCTGACTTTC.

This clonotype was seen repeatedly, ten times or more. The chain is built from TRBV7-2 and TRBJ1-2; D gene unclear. CDR3 length equals 15 residues. Per germline, CDR1 SGHTA and CDR2 FQGNSA. V was trimmed by 5 bases and J by 8 bases, leaving 21 bases between them. The CDR3 DNA follows: TGTGCCAGCAGCCCCGACGGTCAAAGAGGAGGGGGCTACACCTTC. Protein sequence: CASSPDGQRGGGYTF.

The rearrangement uses TRBV18 and TRBJ1-6, with D maybe TRBD1 (5 bases). V dropped 3 bases and J dropped 10 bases, with 19 bases sitting between them. The germline V gene encodes CDR1 KGHSH and CDR2 LQKENI. The CDR3 runs 16 residues. The CDR3 DNA follows: TGTGCCAGCTCACCCCCCGGTACAGGCGGGTACTCACCCCTCCACTTT. Its translation: CASSPPGTGGYSPLHF. The full variable domain, rest sourced from reference TRBV18 and TRBJ1-6, is NAGVMQNPRHLVRRRGQEARLRCSPMKGHSHVYWYRQLPEEGLKFMVYLQKENIIDESGMPKERFSAEFPKEGPSILRIQQVVRGDSAAYFCASSPPGTGGYSPLHFGNGTRLTVT.

About this clonotype itself: This may come from a read error, since a much larger clone is one base off. The chain recombines TRBV20-1 with TRBJ2-3; no clear D. Germline V gives CDR1 DFQATT, CDR2 SNEGSKA (reference sequence). This CDR3 is 20 amino acids long. Trimming pared 0 bases from V and 5 bases from J, leaving 30 bases between. CDR3 loop: CSARDRTLFRTYSWGDTQYF. Written as DNA, the CDR3 is TGCAGTGCTAGAGATAGGACCCTCTTTCGAACATACTCTTGGGGAGATACGCAGTATTTT.

Details on this clonotype: Given a much more abundant clone one base away, this may be a read error. The chain has TRBV7-8 and TRBJ2-5; a possible D gene is TRBD1 (6 bases). Per the germline V gene, CDR1 is SGHVS and CDR2 is FQNEAQ. V was trimmed by 3 bases and J by 5 bases, leaving 19 bases between them. This CDR3 is 16 amino acids long. This CDR3 reads CASSFIGGRAGETQYF. CDR3 nucleotides: TGTGCCAGCAGCTTCATTGGGGGCAGGGCCGGGGAGACCCAGTACTTC.

In this sample, this clonotype turned up many times. The V call is TRBV7-2, the J call TRBJ2-1; D remains ambiguous. Germline lookup yields CDR1 SGHTA and CDR2 FQGNSA. With 5 bases removed from V and 9 bases from J, the gap between germline ends came to 8 bases. The CDR3 runs to 11 residues. The CDR3 loop reads CASSLVFEQFF. Written as DNA, the CDR3 is TGTGCCAGCAGCCTGGTCTTTGAGCAGTTCTTC.

The chain couples TRBV20-1 to TRBJ2-7; 7 bases agree with TRBD1. J was trimmed by 1 base and V by 4 bases; bases with no gene match: 10. This CDR3 spans 15 amino acids. Germline CDR1 is DFQATT and CDR2 is SNEGSKA (reference sequence). CDR3 loop: CSAMEPGQYSYEQYF. CDR3 bases: TGCAGTGCTATGGAACCGGGACAGTATTCCTACGAGCAGTACTTC.

This clonotype was seen a handful of times. This rearrangement joins TRBV27 to TRBJ2-1, with TRBD2 matching 8 bases. V was clipped by 3 bases and J by 0 bases; unmatched bases: 10. There are 18 residues in the CDR3. Per germline, CDR1 MNHEY and CDR2 SMNVEV (reference sequence). CDR3 protein: CASSFQILAGSSYNEQFF. The CDR3, as DNA: TGTGCCAGCAGTTTCCAGATCTTAGCGGGGAGCTCCTACAATGAGCAGTTCTTC.